The rows below give T cell receptor beta chains drawn from one sample of a study of spatial heterogeneity in lung cancer. TCRdb passed the 5' RACE reads through MiXCR, listing each CDR3 protein once. The data hold some 3,500 distinct CDR3 sequences, with 7% to 10% observed a single time. The sequenced sample was lung tumor tissue, obtained at surgery. These receptor sequences come from a male donor with early-stage non-small cell lung cancer. Each CDR3 is given with its conserved first and last residue. The order of the fields is D gene, clone size, V gene, J gene, CDR3 DNA, CDR3 protein. A D gene is named only where the DNA matches it firmly. The size entry is marked missing in some rows and otherwise reads once, few, many or a size class.

D gene: .; clone size: few; V gene: TRBV7-2; J gene: TRBJ2-5; CDR3 DNA: TGTGCCAGCAGCTTCGATCAAGAGACCCAGTACTTC; CDR3 protein: CASSFDQETQYF
D gene: TRBD1; clone size: medium-sized; V gene: TRBV10-3; J gene: TRBJ2-7; CDR3 DNA: TGTGCCATCAGTGACAGGGGGCGGTACGAGCAGTACTTC; CDR3 protein: CAISDRGRYEQYF
D gene: TRBD1; clone size: many; V gene: TRBV9; J gene: TRBJ1-2; CDR3 DNA: TGTGCCAGCAGCGTATCGCAGGGGGACAACTATGGCTACACCTTC; CDR3 protein: CASSVSQGDNYGYTF
D gene: .; clone size: medium-sized; V gene: TRBV5-4; J gene: TRBJ2-2; CDR3 DNA: TGTGCCAGCAGCGTTCTTGACAGGAACACCGGGGAGCTGTTTTTT; CDR3 protein: CASSVLDRNTGELFF
D gene: TRBD1; clone size: few; V gene: TRBV12-5; J gene: TRBJ1-2; CDR3 DNA: TGTGCTAGTGGTTCGACAGGGGCGGCTAACTATGGCTACACCTTC; CDR3 protein: CASGSTGAANYGYTF
D gene: TRBD2; clone size: large; V gene: TRBV11-2; J gene: TRBJ2-3; CDR3 DNA: TGTGCCAGCAGCCCAGAGACTAGCTGGGGAGATACGCAGTATTTT; CDR3 protein: CASSPETSWGDTQYF
D gene: .; clone size: many; V gene: TRBV20-1; J gene: TRBJ1-5; CDR3 DNA: TGCAGTGCTAGGTTAGGAGGGAATAGCAATCAGCCCCAGCATTTT; CDR3 protein: CSARLGGNSNQPQHF
D gene: .; clone size: medium-sized; V gene: TRBV7-2; J gene: TRBJ2-3; CDR3 DNA: TGTGCCAGCAGCCTGAACCGGGACTCACGGGATACGCAGTATTTT; CDR3 protein: CASSLNRDSRDTQYF
D gene: .; clone size: few; V gene: TRBV2; J gene: TRBJ2-2; CDR3 DNA: TGTGCCGGCAGTGTGGCCACTAGCGGGGAGCTGTTTTTT; CDR3 protein: CAGSVATSGELFF
D gene: TRBD1; clone size: .; V gene: TRBV7-8; J gene: TRBJ1-2; CDR3 DNA: TGTGCCAGCAGCCGTGAGACAGGGGGCGTCTATGGCTACACCTTC; CDR3 protein: CASSRETGGVYGYTF
D gene: TRBD1; clone size: .; V gene: TRBV7-9; J gene: TRBJ2-5; CDR3 DNA: TGTGCCAGCAGCTTACAAAGGACAGGAAGAGAGACCCAGTACTTC; CDR3 protein: CASSLQRTGRETQYF
D gene: .; clone size: medium-sized; V gene: TRBV24-1; J gene: TRBJ2-1; CDR3 DNA: TGTGCCACCAGTGACCCCGCCGCCTCCAGCAATGAGCAGTTCTTC; CDR3 protein: CATSDPAASSNEQFF
D gene: .; clone size: medium-sized; V gene: TRBV9; J gene: TRBJ2-2; CDR3 DNA: TGTGCCAGCAGCGTGACCGGGGGGCTCACCGGGGAGCTGTTTTTT; CDR3 protein: CASSVTGGLTGELFF
D gene: TRBD2; clone size: .; V gene: TRBV6-5; J gene: TRBJ2-1; CDR3 DNA: TGTGCCAGCAGGGAGCGGGGGGGCCTCAGAAATGAGCAGTTCTTC; CDR3 protein: CASRERGGLRNEQFF
D gene: .; clone size: many; V gene: TRBV21-1; J gene: TRBJ2-3; CDR3 DNA: TGTGCCAGCCCCAAAGCCCGGCGGGACCACACAGATACGCAGTATTTT; CDR3 protein: CASPKARRDHTDTQYF
D gene: .; clone size: medium-sized; V gene: TRBV29-1; J gene: TRBJ2-3; CDR3 DNA: TGCAGCGTTGATCGGGACCAACCCACAGATACGCAGTATTTT; CDR3 protein: CSVDRDQPTDTQYF
D gene: .; clone size: medium-sized; V gene: TRBV7-2; J gene: TRBJ2-3; CDR3 DNA: TGTGCCAGCAGCTTAGCCGGGCGCCTCGCAGATACGCAGTATTTT; CDR3 protein: CASSLAGRLADTQYF
D gene: .; clone size: medium-sized; V gene: TRBV20-1; J gene: TRBJ2-7; CDR3 DNA: TGCAGTGCTCTGGACAGGACTAGCTCCTACGAGCAGTACTTC; CDR3 protein: CSALDRTSSYEQYF
D gene: .; clone size: medium-sized; V gene: TRBV20-1; J gene: TRBJ2-5; CDR3 DNA: TGCAGTGCTAGGTGGGGCTTGGAGACCCAGTACTTC; CDR3 protein: CSARWGLETQYF
D gene: .; clone size: .; V gene: TRBV4-2; J gene: TRBJ1-1; CDR3 DNA: TGTGCCAGCAGCCAAGATGGGAGGAACACTGAAGCTTTCTTT; CDR3 protein: CASSQDGRNTEAFF
D gene: .; clone size: many; V gene: TRBV6-1; J gene: TRBJ2-5; CDR3 DNA: TGTGCCAGCAGTGAAGCTTCGGAGACCCAGTACTTC; CDR3 protein: CASSEASETQYF
D gene: .; clone size: medium-sized; V gene: TRBV9; J gene: TRBJ1-1; CDR3 DNA: TGTGCCAGCAGCGTAGGGACAGCAAACACTGAAGCTTTCTTT; CDR3 protein: CASSVGTANTEAFF
D gene: .; clone size: medium-sized; V gene: TRBV6-2/TRBV6-3; J gene: TRBJ1-6; CDR3 DNA: TGTGCCAGCAGTTTCCAGCCGATGAATTATAATTCACCCCTCCACTTT; CDR3 protein: CASSFQPMNYNSPLHF
D gene: TRBD1; clone size: .; V gene: TRBV3-1; J gene: TRBJ1-6; CDR3 DNA: TGTGCCAGCCTGGGGACAGAAAGTTCACCCCTCCACTTT; CDR3 protein: CASLGTESSPLHF
D gene: .; clone size: large; V gene: TRBV9; J gene: TRBJ2-3; CDR3 DNA: TGTGCCAGCAGCGTTCAGGGGCTAAACACAGATACGCAGTATTTT; CDR3 protein: CASSVQGLNTDTQYF
D gene: .; clone size: .; V gene: TRBV30; J gene: TRBJ2-5; CDR3 DNA: TGTGCCTGGGGCGGTCCTTTCCCCCTGGAGACCCAGTACTTC; CDR3 protein: CAWGGPFPLETQYF
D gene: .; clone size: few; V gene: TRBV11-2; J gene: TRBJ1-4; CDR3 DNA: TGTGCCAGCAGCTCAGGGGTTGAAAAACTGTTTTTT; CDR3 protein: CASSSGVEKLFF
D gene: .; clone size: medium-sized; V gene: TRBV28; J gene: TRBJ2-6; CDR3 DNA: TGTGCCAGCAGTCCAGAGCTGATAGGGAACCCTAGTGGGGCCAACGTCCTGACTTTC; CDR3 protein: CASSPELIGNPSGANVLTF
D gene: .; clone size: medium-sized; V gene: TRBV6-5; J gene: TRBJ1-1; CDR3 DNA: TGTGCCAGCAGTATCCGATGGAACACTGAAGCTTTCTTT; CDR3 protein: CASSIRWNTEAFF
D gene: TRBD1; clone size: large; V gene: TRBV18; J gene: TRBJ2-3; CDR3 DNA: TGTGCCAGCTCACCCGGACAGGCGACAGATACGCAGTATTTT; CDR3 protein: CASSPGQATDTQYF
D gene: TRBD2; clone size: large; V gene: TRBV12-3/TRBV12-4; J gene: TRBJ2-1; CDR3 DNA: TGTGCCAGCAGTACTAGAGGACTAGCGCAGTCCTACAATGAGCAGTTCTTC; CDR3 protein: CASSTRGLAQSYNEQFF
D gene: .; clone size: few; V gene: TRBV27; J gene: TRBJ2-3; CDR3 DNA: TGTGCCAGCAGTTTAATCGGGCCCAGCAGTCCGTCAGATACGCAGTATTTT; CDR3 protein: CASSLIGPSSPSDTQYF